This T cell receptor (beta chain) was obtained from a study of CD8 T cells in ankylosing spondylitis. Whole-study findings and limits: There was a TCR beta motif, made of several highly homologous variants, that appeared characteristic of ankylosing spondylitis blood. Disease-linked clones displayed a CD8+ phenotype and appeared relatively rarely in peripheral blood.

This clonotype was seen only a few times. Its antigen is as yet unknown. The TCR beta libraries were generated through quantitative 5'-RACE incorporating molecular barcodes. TCRdb called the 5' RACE reads again in MiXCR, with one record for every CDR3 protein. The sample yields 700,000 or so distinct CDR3 sequences, roughly 20% seen once. Germline-derived CDR1 and CDR2 are MNHEY and SVGAGI. Trimming pared 4 bases from V and 3 bases from J, leaving 12 bases between. The CDR3 runs to 14 residues. Sequenced sample: blood, either unsorted or a sorted T cell fraction (not recorded which). This receptor was identified in a male donor with ankylosing spondylitis. J is TRBJ1-1 and V is TRBV6-5, with a weak D call TRBD1 (6 bases). CDR3: CASSLTGTYTEAFF. In DNA, the CDR3 is TGTGCCAGCAGTTTGACAGGTACCTACACTGAAGCTTTCTTT.